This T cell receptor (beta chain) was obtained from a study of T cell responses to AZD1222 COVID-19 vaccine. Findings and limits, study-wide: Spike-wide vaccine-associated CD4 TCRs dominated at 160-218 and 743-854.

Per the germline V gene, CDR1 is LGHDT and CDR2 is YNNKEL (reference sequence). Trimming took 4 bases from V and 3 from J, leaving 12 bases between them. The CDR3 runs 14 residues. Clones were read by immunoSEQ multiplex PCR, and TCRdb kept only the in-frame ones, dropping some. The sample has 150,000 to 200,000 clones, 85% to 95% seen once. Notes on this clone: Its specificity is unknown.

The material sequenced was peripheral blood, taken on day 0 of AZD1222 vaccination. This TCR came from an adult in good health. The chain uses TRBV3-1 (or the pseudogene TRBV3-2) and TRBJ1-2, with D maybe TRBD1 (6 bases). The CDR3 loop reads CASSRGQRHYGYTF. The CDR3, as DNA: TGTGCCAGCAGCCGCGGACAGAGACACTATGGCTACACCTTC.